This is a list of T cell receptor beta chains from one sample in a study of immune reconstitution after stem cell transplant in scleroderma. TCRdb processed the RT-PCR reads anew with MiXCR; each CDR3 protein has one entry. The repertoire holds some 1,500 distinct CDR3 sequences, 6% to 8.5% seen once, with 22% in the top ten. Collection took place before or after autologous hematopoietic stem cell transplantation (not recorded which). These receptors were obtained from a male donor with systemic sclerosis. CDR3s include the opening cysteine and the closing phenylalanine or tryptophan. A D gene is named only where the DNA matches it firmly. Expanded clones get a size class; other rows say once, few or many, or leave the size out.

TRBD1	medium-sized	TRBJ1-1	TRBV19	CASIPRDSPNTEAFF	TGTGCCAGTATCCCTAGGGACAGCCCGAACACTGAAGCTTTCTTT
NA	medium-sized	TRBJ2-3	TRBV5-1	CASSLVPGTPIGDTQYF	TGCGCCAGCAGCTTGGTTCCCGGGACTCCCATTGGAGATACGCAGTATTTT
NA	medium-sized	TRBJ1-1	TRBV29-1	CSVVVKNINTEAFF	TGCAGCGTTGTGGTCAAGAACATCAACACTGAAGCTTTCTTT
TRBD2	few	TRBJ2-1	TRBV7-6	CASSLRSPSGESYNEQFF	TGTGCCAGCAGCTTAAGATCCCCAAGCGGGGAGTCCTACAATGAGCAGTTCTTC
NA	medium-sized	TRBJ2-6	TRBV6-5	CASGRGELVGANVLTF	TGTGCCAGCGGTAGGGGGGAACTAGTTGGGGCCAACGTCCTGACTTTC
NA	medium-sized	TRBJ2-2	TRBV2	CASSFYTGELFF	TGTGCCAGCAGTTTCTACACCGGGGAGCTGTTTTTT
NA	NA	TRBJ1-1	TRBV13	CASSLVDTEAFF	TGTGCCAGCAGCTTAGTGGACACTGAAGCTTTCTTT
NA	medium-sized	TRBJ2-7	TRBV2	CASSPLNEQYF	TGTGCCAGCAGTCCGCTAAACGAGCAGTACTTC
NA	large	TRBJ1-5	TRBV27	CASSLSGGGGQPQHF	TGTGCCAGCAGTTTATCAGGTGGGGGCGGTCAGCCCCAGCATTTT
TRBD1	medium-sized	TRBJ1-1	TRBV10-3	CAISEGQARPEAFF	TGTGCCATCAGTGAAGGACAGGCGCGCCCAGAAGCTTTCTTT
TRBD1	medium-sized	TRBJ2-7	TRBV13	CASSPGGRGIPYEQYF	TGTGCCAGCAGCCCAGGGGGCCGAGGGATCCCCTACGAGCAGTACTTC